Below, 25 T cell receptor beta chains from the same sample are listed, as sequenced in a study of blood T cell repertoires in COVID-19. Generated by immunoSEQ multiplex PCR, the TCRdb table keeps only in-frame clones and is missing some. Of around 40,000 clones listed, 87% are singletons. The specimen was peripheral blood. The receptor set was obtained from a man aged 60 to 75 with COVID-19, enrolled during active disease.

The chain is built from TRBV7-8 and TRBJ2-7; 7 positions agree with TRBD2. The junction had 16 bases not matched to a gene; V was cut back by 7 bases and J by 4 bases. The germline V gene encodes CDR1 SGHVS and CDR2 FQNEAQ. The CDR3 covers 16 residues. CDR3 sequence reads: CASTTSVGVGLYEQYF. CDR3 sequence (DNA): TGTGCCAGCACCACTAGCGTGGGGGTCGGGTTATACGAGCAGTACTTC.

The CDR3 DNA is TGTGCCAGTTCCTCCAGGGGAAATAATTCACCCCTCCACTTT. It translates to CASSSRGNNSPLHF. The V call is TRBV19, the J call TRBJ1-6, with D possibly being TRBD1 (6 bases). V lost 8 bases and J lost 5, with 13 bases in between. The germline V gene has CDR1 LNHDA and CDR2 SQIVND (reference sequence). This CDR3 has 14 amino acids.

The V gene is TRBV7-8, the J gene TRBJ2-5; 9 bases line up with TRBD2. V was pared by 0 bases and J by 1 base, with 9 bases of the junction left unmatched. The CDR3 loop spans 18 amino acids. The germline gives CDR1 SGHVS, CDR2 FQNEAQ. CDR3 in DNA: TGTGCCAGCAGCTTAGCGGCTAGCGGGGCATTCTTCCAAGAGACCCAGTACTTC. Its protein is CASSLAASGAFFQETQYF.

This chain connects TRBV6-5 to TRBJ1-4, with 7 bases fitting TRBD1. The junction had 5 bases not matched to a gene; V was cut back by 5 bases and J by 2 bases. CDR1 and CDR2 from the germline V gene are MNHEY and SVGAGI. The CDR3 totals 15 residues. The CDR3 region has the DNA TGTGCCAGCAGTCCCAGGGGGTCCACTAATGAAAAACTGTTTTTT. It codes for CASSPRGSTNEKLFF.

The V and J genes are TRBV27 and TRBJ2-7; the match to TRBD2 covers 7 bases. This CDR3 is 18 amino acids long. The V and J ends lost 0 bases and 3 bases, in that order; junction bases with no gene match: 14. Germline V gives CDR1 MNHEY, CDR2 SMNVEV (reference sequence). The CDR3 loop is CASSLSAGGVATFYEQYF. As DNA, the CDR3 is TGTGCCAGCAGTTTATCCGCTGGGGGGGTGGCCACCTTCTACGAGCAGTACTTC.

This rearrangement joins TRBV24-1 to TRBJ1-4, with 10 bases that match TRBD1. The V segment lost 3 bases and the J segment 7 bases; nucleotides outside the gene matches: 16. The germline CDR1 and CDR2 sequences are KGHDR and SFDVKD. This CDR3 has 19 amino acids. CDR3 protein: CATSDRLGQGRGGGEKLFF. For the CDR3, the DNA is TGTGCCACCAGTGATCGATTGGGACAGGGGAGGGGTGGCGGTGAAAAACTGTTTTTT.

This chain uses TRBV7-2 with TRBJ1-1; 8 bases match TRBD1. This CDR3 spans 15 amino acids. After removal of 1 base from V and 3 bases from J, the junction contained 4 bases not matched to a gene. Germline V gene data show CDR1 as SGHTA and CDR2 as FQGNSA. The CDR3 DNA is TGTGCCAGCAGCTTAGGCGGCAGGGGGCACACTGAAGCTTTCTTT. Its protein product is CASSLGGRGHTEAFF.

The V gene is TRBV28, the J gene TRBJ1-1, with TRBD1 matching 8 bases. Trimming took 7 bases from V and 5 from J; bases not matched to a gene: 12. CDR1 and CDR2 from the germline V gene are MDHEN and SYDVKM. This CDR3 comprises 15 residues. CDR3 residues: CASTVDRGKGTEAFF. In DNA form, the CDR3 reads TGTGCCAGCACCGTCGACAGGGGTAAAGGGACTGAAGCTTTCTTT.

V usage is TRBV7-3 and J usage is TRBJ2-3; possibly TRBD2 for D (5 bases). V lost 5 bases and J 0 bases, leaving 15 bases between the germline ends. CDR1 is SGHTA, CDR2 FQGTGA, per germline. The CDR3 totals 16 residues. CDR3 residues: CASSRGPTTSTDTQYF. DNA for the CDR3: TGTGCCAGCAGCCGCGGGCCGACTACTAGCACAGATACGCAGTATTTT. Together with reference TRBV7-3 and TRBJ2-3, the CDR3 gives the full variable domain: GAGVSQTPSNKVTEKGKYVELRCDPISGHTALYWYRQSLGQGPEFLIYFQGTGAADDSGLPNDRFFAVRPEGSVSTLKIQRTERGDSAVYLCASSRGPTTSTDTQYFGPGTRLTVL.

The CDR3: CASSLAVQVRNQPQHF. CDR3 bases: TGTGCCAGCAGCTTGGCCGTCCAGGTTCGGAATCAGCCCCAGCATTTT. V usage is TRBV5-8 and J usage is TRBJ1-5; D is ambiguous. Deletions cut 0 bases from V and 4 bases from J, with 14 bases between. CDR3 length: 16 residues. CDR1 and CDR2 (germline): SGHTS, YDEGEE.

The chain has TRBV9 and TRBJ1-3; the D is unclear. Trimming removed 1 base from V and 4 bases from J, with 3 bases in between. The CDR3 contains 12 residues. The germline V gene encodes CDR1 SGDLS and CDR2 YYNGEE. The CDR3 sequence is CASSVLGNTIYF. As DNA, the CDR3 is TGTGCCAGCAGCGTATTAGGAAACACCATATATTTT.

The rearrangement uses TRBV13 and TRBJ2-1; 14 nucleotides match TRBD2. This CDR3 has 19 amino acids. Germline V gives CDR1 PRHDT, CDR2 FYEKMQ (reference sequence). V shed 3 bases, J shed 3 bases, and the junction held 10 bases outside the gene matches. DNA of the CDR3: TGTGCCAGCAGCTTCGGGACTAGCGGGAGTGGGAGATACTACAATGAGCAGTTCTTC. Translation gives CASSFGTSGSGRYYNEQFF.

The chain is built from TRBV27 and TRBJ2-1; 7 nucleotides match TRBD2. Per the germline V gene, CDR1 is MNHEY and CDR2 is SMNVEV (reference sequence). This CDR3 has 14 residues. The ends lost 6 bases at V and 7 bases at J; junction bases unmatched: 9. In nucleotides, the CDR3 is TGTGCCAGCAGGCCGGGACTAACCCAAAATGAGCAGTTCTTC. Protein: CASRPGLTQNEQFF.

The chain recombines TRBV2 with TRBJ1-2; TRBD1 agrees at 8 bases. CDR3 length equals 14 residues. The V gene's germline CDR1 is SNHLY and CDR2 FYNNEI. V trimming: 1 base; J trimming: 8 bases; junction bases outside the gene matches: 6. CDR3 DNA sequence: TGTGCCAGCAGTGAAGAAGGACAGGGCCGCGGCTACACCTTC. Protein: CASSEEGQGRGYTF. Full variable domain (outside the CDR3, taken from reference TRBV2 and TRBJ1-2): EPEVTQTPSHQVTQMGQEVILRCVPISNHLYFYWYRQILGQKVEFLVSFYNNEISEKSEIFDDQFSVERPDGSNFTLKIRSTKLEDSAMYFCASSEEGQGRGYTFGSGTRLTVV.

The chain has TRBV15 and TRBJ2-3; TRBD2 matches at 8 bases. The CDR3 contains 16 residues. From germline, CDR1 is LNHNV and CDR2 YYDKDF (reference sequence). The trim removed 2 bases at V and 9 bases at J, leaving 13 bases unmatched. The CDR3 nucleotides read TGTGCCACCAGCAGAACCCGGGAGGGTAGGTCCAGAACGCAGTATTTT. It encodes CATSRTREGRSRTQYF.

The V gene is TRBV5-8, the J gene TRBJ2-7, with a possible D match to TRBD2 (7 bases). The CDR3 spans 13 residues. Trimming pared 0 bases from V and 6 bases from J, leaving 10 bases between. The germline CDR1 and CDR2 sequences are SGHTS and YDEGEE. CDR3 amino acids: CASSLAAGAEQYF. DNA of the CDR3: TGTGCCAGCAGCTTGGCCGCGGGGGCCGAGCAGTACTTC.

This clone was recorded only once. Sequence at one end of the junction differs from germline and may be a read error. The J gene is TRBJ1-2, the V gene TRBV6-6; tentatively, D is TRBD1 (5 bases). This CDR3 region has 12 residues. Germline V gene sequence: CDR1 MNHNY, CDR2 SVGAGI (reference sequence). The CDR3 DNA is TGTGCCAGCAGTTACGGCGGGGGGGGGATCGCCTTC. This translates into CASSYGGGGIAF.

The chain employs TRBV5-4 and TRBJ2-1; D is possibly TRBD2 (6 bases). Between the trimmed V and J ends, which lost 0 bases and 7 bases, there was a span of 20 bases. Germline CDR1 SGHNT, CDR2 YYREEE (reference sequence). The length of the CDR3 is 17 residues. The CDR3 DNA reads TGTGCCAGCAGCTTGGGGGGCTTTACGGGAGCGAGAAATGAGCAGTTCTTC. Amino acid sequence: CASSLGGFTGARNEQFF. Looking up the rest from reference TRBV5-4 and TRBJ2-1 gives the full variable domain: ETGVTQSPTHLIKTRGQQVTLRCSSQSGHNTVSWYQQALGQGPQFIFQYYREEENGRGNFPPRFSGLQFPNYSSELNVNALELDDSALYLCASSLGGFTGARNEQFFGPGTRLTVL.

The chain has TRBV28 and TRBJ2-7, with a possible D match to TRBD2 (6 bases). Germline V gives CDR1 MDHEN, CDR2 SYDVKM. This CDR3 is built from 12 residues. V was shortened by 4 bases and J by 7 bases, with 11 bases between the two germline ends. The CDR3 spells CASSSGVGEQYF. The CDR3 coding sequence is TGTGCCAGCAGTTCGGGAGTCGGGGAGCAGTACTTC. Drawing the rest from reference TRBV28 and TRBJ2-7, the complete variable domain is DVKVTQSSRYLVKRTGEKVFLECVQDMDHENMFWYRQDPGLGLRLIYFSYDVKMKEKGDIPEGYSVSREKKERFSLILESASTNQTSMYLCASSSGVGEQYFGPGTRLTVT.

The chain has TRBV6-5 and TRBJ2-1, with D tentatively TRBD2 (6 bases). From germline, CDR1 is MNHEY and CDR2 SVGAGI. The length of the CDR3 is 14 residues. With 6 bases removed from V and 5 bases from J, the gap between germline ends came to 14 bases. The CDR3: CASSSDWGDNEQFF. The CDR3 region has the DNA TGTGCCAGCAGCTCCGACTGGGGGGACAATGAGCAGTTCTTC.

J is TRBJ2-7 and V is TRBV5-6, with D unresolved. V gave up 2 bases and J gave up 0 bases, with 12 bases separating them. The CDR3 covers 15 residues. Germline CDR1 reads SGHDT; CDR2 reads YYEEEE. The CDR3 here is CASSFLGLNSYEQYF. Written as DNA, the CDR3 is TGTGCCAGCAGCTTTTTGGGCCTGAACTCCTACGAGCAGTACTTC.

The chain is built from TRBV3-1 (or the pseudogene TRBV3-2) and TRBJ2-5; no firm D call. Germline CDR1 and CDR2: LGHDT and YNNKEL (reference sequence). The V gene lost 0 bases and the J gene lost 0 bases, with 17 bases spanning the gap. This CDR3 region has 18 residues. CDR3 residues: CASSQEGDTPMYQETQYF. CDR3 bases: TGTGCCAGCAGCCAAGAAGGAGATACCCCAATGTACCAAGAGACCCAGTACTTC.

This rearrangement joins TRBV9 to TRBJ2-3, with TRBD2 matching over 7 bases. The germline V gene has CDR1 SGDLS and CDR2 YYNGEE. CDR3 size: 15 residues. The V gene end was trimmed by 2 bases and the J gene end by 0 bases; junction bases not matched to a gene: 3. Here the CDR3 reads CASSVGRWSTDTQYF. The CDR3 nucleotides are TGTGCCAGCAGCGTCGGGAGGTGGAGCACAGATACGCAGTATTTT.

This clone was found a few times. The chain carries TRBV9 and TRBJ1-4; D is unclear. The CDR3 runs 15 residues. V was shortened by 3 bases and J by 0 bases, with 9 bases between the two germline ends. CDR1 SGDLS and CDR2 YYNGEE come from the germline V gene. CDR3 sequence: CASSEAAATNEKLFF. For the CDR3, the DNA is TGTGCCAGCAGCGAGGCGGCCGCAACTAATGAAAAACTGTTTTTT.

The chain is built from TRBV5-6 and TRBJ1-6; tentatively, D is TRBD1 (5 bases). Trimming stripped 4 bases from V and 10 bases from J, with 9 bases between. Looked up from germline, CDR1 is SGHDT and CDR2 is YYEEEE. The CDR3 sequence is 12 residues long. The CDR3 DNA reads TGTGCCAGCAGCAGCCAGGGCTCACCCCTCCACTTT. Its translation: CASSSQGSPLHF.